The entry below describes one TCR beta chain. These data belong to a study of regulatory T cells in long-lasting Graves disease. Time point described: newly diagnosed GD, antithyroid drugs for less than 3 months. Isolated PBMC RNA provided the starting material for the TCR library. As a group, patients came from one endocrinology department in Xi'an, China. The germline V gene has CDR1 SEHNR and CDR2 FQNEAQ (reference sequence). V lost 1 base to trimming and J lost 10 bases, with 16 bases between them. CDR3 length: 14 residues. Arm-PCR of CDR3 regions with iRepertoire HTBI primers generated TCR beta libraries. A single record per CDR3 protein comes from TCRdb applying MiXCR to the multiplex PCR reads. The sample records 300,000 to 400,000 distinct CDR3 sequences, 16% being singletons. The sample was also reused in another study, on T cells in Graves' hyperthyroidism and ophthalmopathy.

This receptor was taken from a man aged 35 to 55 with Graves disease. This specimen consisted of peripheral blood mononuclear cells (PBMCs), obtained at new diagnosis, from a patient treated with antithyroid drugs. This chain links TRBV7-9 with TRBJ1-2; D is perhaps TRBD1 (6 bases). The CDR3 loop reads CASSLVRTENHYTF. The CDR3 DNA reads TGTGCCAGCAGCTTAGTGAGGACAGAGAATCACTACACCTTC.